This T cell receptor (beta chain) was identified during a study of blood T cell repertoires in COVID-19 (dated by TCRdb to the early 2020s). Turning to the overall study: Samples covering the acute and convalescent phases of COVID-19 were provided by collaborators in the United States, Italy and Spain. The prospective study material was composed of cDNA or gDNA derived from T cells, B-cell-depleted T cells, or PBMCs. Subjects who had been exposed to COVID-19, were actively infected with it, or had recovered from it provided the deeply sampled blood TCRbeta repertoires that made up the dataset. The repertoires were released in a freely available public database intended as a resource for research on the immune response to SARS-CoV-2. Samples were obtained from the ongoing ImmuneRACE study (first 160 participants) and from about 1,300 subjects provided by 6 global collaborators. The sample metadata nearly always contained a de-identified subject ID, COVID-19 status, age in years and sex. Where HLA class I and class II types were available, the types were taken from metadata supplied by the sample provider, not from assay-based typing.

Collaborating institutions collected whole blood in K2EDTA tubes following their own protocols. For TCRbeta analysis, collaborators shipped samples as frozen whole blood, isolated PBMCs, or DNA extracted from either of those sample types. As to this clone: Its target antigen remains unknown. No base-level quality is on record; no much larger clone is a single base apart.

Its CDR3 holds 15 amino acids, cysteine through phenylalanine. The kept DNA is CDR3 alone, 45 bases in frame from the first base. Reading the germline V gene (reference sequence) gives CDR1 LNHDA and CDR2 SQIVND. V is cut back by 7 bases and J by 4 bases, with 9 bases in the junction unmatched. What the authors observed across the whole study: How much clinical and demographic metadata was included differed by source and by participant, and the metadata was provided uncurated.

TCRbeta CDR3 regions were amplified from genomic DNA by means of the immunoSEQ Assay, a bias-controlled multiplex PCR. On the authors' methods: Within the assay, amplification of reference gene primers was used to estimate how many nucleated cells each sample contained. Sequence reads were collapsed and filtered to measure the absolute abundance of every unique TCRbeta CDR3 rearrangement. For each sample, productive Simpson clonality was calculated by taking the square root of Simpson's diversity index across productive rearrangements. TCRdb mirrors the immuneACCESS table, restricted to in-frame sequences. Some clones are absent from its copies; in checked studies, under half trace to an unresolved V gene, and the reason for the others is unknown. The DNA gave D and trimming, while V, J and clone size come from that table. This sample comprises about 120,000 clones, around 90% of them detected only once. The ten largest clones represent 1.5% to 1.7% of the sample.

The rearranged chain carries TRBV19 and TRBJ2-3, with 9 junctional bases fitting TRBD1. This TCR came from a human donor in a cohort sampled during active COVID-19. The sample was peripheral blood. The CDR3 loop reads CASINRGHSPDTQYF. In nucleotide form, the sequence is TGTGCCAGTATTAACAGGGGGCATTCGCCAGATACGCAGTATTTT.